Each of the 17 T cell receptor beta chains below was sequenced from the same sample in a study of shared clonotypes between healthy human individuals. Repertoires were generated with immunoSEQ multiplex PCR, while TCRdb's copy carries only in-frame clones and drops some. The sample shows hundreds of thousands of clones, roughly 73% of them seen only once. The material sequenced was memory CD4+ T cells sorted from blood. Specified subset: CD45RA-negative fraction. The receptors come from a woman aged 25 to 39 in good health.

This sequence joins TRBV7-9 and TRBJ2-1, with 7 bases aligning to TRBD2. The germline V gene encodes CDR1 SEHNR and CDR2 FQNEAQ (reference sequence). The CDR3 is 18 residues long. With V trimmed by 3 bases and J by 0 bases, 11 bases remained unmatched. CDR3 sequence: CASSLAPGLGRSYNEQFF. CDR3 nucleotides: TGTGCCAGCAGCTTGGCCCCAGGACTAGGTCGCTCCTACAATGAGCAGTTCTTC.

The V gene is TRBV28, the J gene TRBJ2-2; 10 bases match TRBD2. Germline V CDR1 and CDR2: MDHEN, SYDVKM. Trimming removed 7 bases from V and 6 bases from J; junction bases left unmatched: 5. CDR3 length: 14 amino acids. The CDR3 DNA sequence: TGTGCCAGCATGAGAGCGGGAGGGCCCGGGGAGCTGTTTTTT. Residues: CASMRAGGPGELFF.

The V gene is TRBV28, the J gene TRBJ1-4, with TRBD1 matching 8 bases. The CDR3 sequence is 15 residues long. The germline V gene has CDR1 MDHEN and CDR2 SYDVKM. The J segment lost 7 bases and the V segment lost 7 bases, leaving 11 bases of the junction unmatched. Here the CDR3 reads CASTPGGVSGEKLFF. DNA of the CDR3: TGTGCCAGCACCCCAGGGGGCGTCAGTGGTGAAAAACTGTTTTTT.

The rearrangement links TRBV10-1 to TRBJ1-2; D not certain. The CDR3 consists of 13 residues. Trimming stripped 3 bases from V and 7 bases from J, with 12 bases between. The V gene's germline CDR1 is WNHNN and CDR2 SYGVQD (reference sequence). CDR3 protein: CASSDRVSSGYTF. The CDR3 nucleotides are TGCGCCAGCAGTGATAGGGTATCGAGTGGCTACACCTTC.

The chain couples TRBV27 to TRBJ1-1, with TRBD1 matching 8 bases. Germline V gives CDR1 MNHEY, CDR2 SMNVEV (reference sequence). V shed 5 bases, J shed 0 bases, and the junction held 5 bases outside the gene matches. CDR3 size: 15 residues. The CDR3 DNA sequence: TGTGCCAGCAGTGCGGACAGGGCCATGAACACTGAAGCTTTCTTT. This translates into CASSADRAMNTEAFF.

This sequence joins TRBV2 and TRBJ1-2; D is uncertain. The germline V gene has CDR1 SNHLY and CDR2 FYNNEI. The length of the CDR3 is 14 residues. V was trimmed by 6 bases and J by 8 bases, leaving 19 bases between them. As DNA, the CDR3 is TGTGCCAGCAGAGGGCCCAGGCCCCCCCAAGGCTACACCTTC. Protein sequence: CASRGPRPPQGYTF.

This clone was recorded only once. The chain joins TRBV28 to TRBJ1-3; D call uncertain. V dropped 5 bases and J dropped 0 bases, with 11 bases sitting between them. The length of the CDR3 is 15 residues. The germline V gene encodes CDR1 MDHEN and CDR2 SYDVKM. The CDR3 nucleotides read TGTGCCAGCAGTACCACATGGAGCTCTGGAAACACCATATATTTT. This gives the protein CASSTTWSSGNTIYF.

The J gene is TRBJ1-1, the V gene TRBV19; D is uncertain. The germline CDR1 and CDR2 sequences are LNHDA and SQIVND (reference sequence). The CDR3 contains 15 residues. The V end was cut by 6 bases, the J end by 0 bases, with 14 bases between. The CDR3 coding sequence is TGTGCCAGTAGGCGAGAACAGAGAATGAACACTGAAGCTTTCTTT. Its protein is CASRREQRMNTEAFF.

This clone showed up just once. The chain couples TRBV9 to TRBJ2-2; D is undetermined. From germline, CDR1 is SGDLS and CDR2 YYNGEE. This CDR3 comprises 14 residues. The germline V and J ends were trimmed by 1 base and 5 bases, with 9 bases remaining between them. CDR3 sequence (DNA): TGTGCCAGCAGCGTAACTCCTTCTACCGGGGAGCTGTTTTTT. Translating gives CASSVTPSTGELFF.

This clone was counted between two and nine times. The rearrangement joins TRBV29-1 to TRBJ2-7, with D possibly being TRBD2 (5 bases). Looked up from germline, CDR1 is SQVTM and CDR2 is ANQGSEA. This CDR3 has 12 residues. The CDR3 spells CEGETHSYEQYF. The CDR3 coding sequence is TGCGAGGGAGAGACTCACTCCTACGAGCAGTACTTC.

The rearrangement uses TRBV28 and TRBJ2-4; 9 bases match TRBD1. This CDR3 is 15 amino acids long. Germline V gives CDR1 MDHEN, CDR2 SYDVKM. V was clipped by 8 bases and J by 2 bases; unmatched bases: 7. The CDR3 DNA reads TGTGCCAGCGCCAACAGGGGGCAGTCCAAAAACATTCAGTACTTC. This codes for CASANRGQSKNIQYF.

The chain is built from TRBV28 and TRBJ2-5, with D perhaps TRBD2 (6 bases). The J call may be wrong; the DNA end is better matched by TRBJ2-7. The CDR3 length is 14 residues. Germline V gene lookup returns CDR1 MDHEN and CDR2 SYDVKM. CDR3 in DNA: TGTGCCAGCAGTTTAGGACTAACTTCCTACGAGCAGTACTTC. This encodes CASSLGLTSYEQYF.

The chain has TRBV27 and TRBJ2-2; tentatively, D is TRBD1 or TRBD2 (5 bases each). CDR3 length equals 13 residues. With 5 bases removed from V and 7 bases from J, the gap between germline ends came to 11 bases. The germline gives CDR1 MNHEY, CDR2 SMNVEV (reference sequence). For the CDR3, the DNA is TGTGCCAGCAGTGTGTTTGGGGGCGGGGAGCTGTTTTTT. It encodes CASSVFGGGELFF.

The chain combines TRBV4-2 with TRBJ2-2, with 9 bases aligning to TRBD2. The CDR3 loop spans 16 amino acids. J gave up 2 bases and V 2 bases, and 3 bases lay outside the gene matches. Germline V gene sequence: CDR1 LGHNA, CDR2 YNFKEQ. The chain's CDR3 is CASSQRLAVNTGELFF. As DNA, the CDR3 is TGTGCCAGCAGCCAACGACTAGCGGTTAACACCGGGGAGCTGTTTTTT.

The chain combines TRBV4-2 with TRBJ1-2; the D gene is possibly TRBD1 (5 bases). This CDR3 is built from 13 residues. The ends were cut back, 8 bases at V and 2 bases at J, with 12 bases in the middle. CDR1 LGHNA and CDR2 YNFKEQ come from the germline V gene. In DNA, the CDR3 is TGTGCCAGCTCTGGGACGGACAACTATGGCTACACCTTC. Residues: CASSGTDNYGYTF.

CDR3: CASSPDIEQYF. The CDR3 DNA is TGTGCCAGCTCACCGGACATAGAGCAGTACTTC. This chain joins TRBV18 and TRBJ2-7, with D tentatively TRBD1 (5 bases). The CDR3 runs 11 residues. V shed 3 bases and J shed 7 bases, with 7 bases lying between them. Germline CDR1 and CDR2: KGHSH and LQKENI.

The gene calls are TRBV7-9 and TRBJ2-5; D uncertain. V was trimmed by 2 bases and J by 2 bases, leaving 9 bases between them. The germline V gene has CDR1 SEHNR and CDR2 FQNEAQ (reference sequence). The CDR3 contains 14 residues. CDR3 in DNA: TGTGCCAGCAGCTTACAGACCACTCAAGAGACCCAGTACTTC. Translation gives CASSLQTTQETQYF.